This T cell receptor beta chain was recovered during a study of T-cell reconstitution after alpha-beta-depleted transplantation in children. Trimming at V came to 5 bases and at J to 3 bases, leaving 6 bases not matched to a gene. CDR3 length: 16 residues. Germline assignment: CDR1 SGHTA and CDR2 FQGTGA. Unique molecular identifiers were incorporated when the TCRbeta library was constructed. Each CDR3 protein gets one entry after TCRdb re-called the PCR reads with MiXCR. The table lists approximately 100,000 distinct CDR3 sequences, 12% of them singletons. This clonotype was found many times. The source was PBMCs from the stem cell graft donor, collected from the stem cell graft. This chain uses TRBV7-3 with TRBJ2-3; 12 bases agree with TRBD2. This receptor was taken from a human donor who donated a stem cell graft to a child with inherited bone marrow failure. CDR3 protein: CASSLLAGGRTDTQYF. The CDR3 DNA is TGTGCCAGCAGCCTGCTAGCGGGGGGGCGTACAGATACGCAGTATTTT.